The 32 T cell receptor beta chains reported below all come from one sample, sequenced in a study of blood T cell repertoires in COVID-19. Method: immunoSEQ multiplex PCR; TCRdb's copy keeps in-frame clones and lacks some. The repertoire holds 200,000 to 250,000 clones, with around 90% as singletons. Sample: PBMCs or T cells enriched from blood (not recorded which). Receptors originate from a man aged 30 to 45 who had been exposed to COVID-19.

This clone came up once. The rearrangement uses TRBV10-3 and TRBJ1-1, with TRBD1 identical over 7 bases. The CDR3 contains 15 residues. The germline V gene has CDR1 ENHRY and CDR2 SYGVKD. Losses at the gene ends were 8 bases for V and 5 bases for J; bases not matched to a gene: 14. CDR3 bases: TGTGCCATCCAAGACAGGGCCGGATCGGCGACTGAAGCTTTCTTT. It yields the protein CAIQDRAGSATEAFF.

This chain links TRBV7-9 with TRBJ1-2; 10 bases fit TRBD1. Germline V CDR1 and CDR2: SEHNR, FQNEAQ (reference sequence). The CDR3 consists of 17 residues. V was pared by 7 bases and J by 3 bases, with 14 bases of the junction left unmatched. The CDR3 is CASNRWTGGSQDYGYTF. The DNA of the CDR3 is TGTGCCAGCAACCGGTGGACAGGGGGTAGTCAAGACTATGGCTACACCTTC.

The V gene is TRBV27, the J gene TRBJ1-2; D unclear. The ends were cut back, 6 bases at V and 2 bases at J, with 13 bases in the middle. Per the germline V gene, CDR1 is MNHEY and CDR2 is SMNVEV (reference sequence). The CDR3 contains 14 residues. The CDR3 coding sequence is TGTGCCAGCAGCCACGGGTCCACCAACTATGGCTACACCTTC. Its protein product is CASSHGSTNYGYTF.

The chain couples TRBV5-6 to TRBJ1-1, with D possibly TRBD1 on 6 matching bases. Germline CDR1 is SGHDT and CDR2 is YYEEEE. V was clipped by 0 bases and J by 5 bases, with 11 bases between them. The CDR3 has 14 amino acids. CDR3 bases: TGTGCCAGCAGCTTGGAAGGGAGGGGGACTGAAGCTTTCTTT. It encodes CASSLEGRGTEAFF.

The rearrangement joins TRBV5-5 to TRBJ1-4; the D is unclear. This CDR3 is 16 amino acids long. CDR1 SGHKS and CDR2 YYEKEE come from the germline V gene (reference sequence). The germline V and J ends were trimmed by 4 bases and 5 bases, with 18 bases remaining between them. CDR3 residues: CASSPLPGGRNEKLFF. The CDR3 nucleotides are TGTGCCAGCAGCCCCCTCCCGGGAGGTCGAAATGAAAAACTGTTTTTT.

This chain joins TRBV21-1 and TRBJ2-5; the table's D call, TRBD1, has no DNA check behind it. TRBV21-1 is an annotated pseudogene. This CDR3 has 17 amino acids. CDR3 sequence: CASYNGLRGRSRETQYF. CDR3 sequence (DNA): TGTGCCAGCTATAACGGACTCAGGGGCCGGAGTAGAGAGACCCAGTACTTC.

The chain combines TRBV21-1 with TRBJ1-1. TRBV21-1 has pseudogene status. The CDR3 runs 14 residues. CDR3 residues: CASSHSRGGTEAFF. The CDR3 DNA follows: TGTGCCAGCAGCCATAGCCGTGGGGGGACTGAAGCTTTCTTT.

CDR3 region: CASSQEAQGYSNQPQHF. For the CDR3, the DNA is TGCGCCAGCAGCCAAGAGGCACAGGGGTATAGCAATCAGCCCCAGCATTTT. This chain joins TRBV4-1 and TRBJ1-5, with 7 bases aligning to TRBD1. CDR3 length equals 17 residues. V lost 0 bases, J lost 0 bases, and 5 bases stayed unmatched. Looked up from germline, CDR1 is MGHRA and CDR2 is YSYEKL.

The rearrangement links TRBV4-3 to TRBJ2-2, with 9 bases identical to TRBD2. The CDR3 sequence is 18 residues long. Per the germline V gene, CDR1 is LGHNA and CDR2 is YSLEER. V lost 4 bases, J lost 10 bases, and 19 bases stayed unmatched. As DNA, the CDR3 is TGCGCCAGCAGCCCAATCGAAGGAGGCGGGGGGGCGGTTGCGGAGCTGTTTTTT. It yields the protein CASSPIEGGGGAVAELFF.

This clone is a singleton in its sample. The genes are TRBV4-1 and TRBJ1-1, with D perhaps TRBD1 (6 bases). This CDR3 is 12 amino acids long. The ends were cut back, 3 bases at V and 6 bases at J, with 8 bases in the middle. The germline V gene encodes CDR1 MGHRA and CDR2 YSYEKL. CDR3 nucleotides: TGCGCCAGCAGCCACAGGGGCCCTGAAGCTTTCTTT. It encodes CASSHRGPEAFF.

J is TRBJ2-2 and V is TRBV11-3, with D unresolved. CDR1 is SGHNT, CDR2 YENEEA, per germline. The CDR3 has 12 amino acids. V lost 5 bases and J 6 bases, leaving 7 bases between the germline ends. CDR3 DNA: TGTGCCAGCAGCCCTTCTCCCGGGGAGCTGTTTTTT. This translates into CASSPSPGELFF.

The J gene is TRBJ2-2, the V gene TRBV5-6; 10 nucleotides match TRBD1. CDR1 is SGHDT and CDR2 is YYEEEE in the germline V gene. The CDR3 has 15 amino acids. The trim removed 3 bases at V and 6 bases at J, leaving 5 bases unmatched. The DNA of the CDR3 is TGTGCCAGCAGCTGGGGACAGGGGATGTCCGGGGAGCTGTTTTTT. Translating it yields CASSWGQGMSGELFF.

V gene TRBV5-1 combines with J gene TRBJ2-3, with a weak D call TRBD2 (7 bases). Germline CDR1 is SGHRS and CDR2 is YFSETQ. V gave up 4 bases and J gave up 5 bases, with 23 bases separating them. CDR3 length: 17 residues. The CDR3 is CASSLLLRGGRGDTQYF. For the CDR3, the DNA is TGCGCCAGCAGCCTTCTTCTAAGGGGGGGCCGTGGAGATACGCAGTATTTT.

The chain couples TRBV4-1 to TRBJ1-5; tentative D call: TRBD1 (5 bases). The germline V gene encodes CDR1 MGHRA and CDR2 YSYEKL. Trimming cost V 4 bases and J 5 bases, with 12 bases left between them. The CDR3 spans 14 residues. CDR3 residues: CASSPRQWDQPQHF. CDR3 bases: TGCGCCAGCAGCCCAAGACAGTGGGATCAGCCCCAGCATTTT.

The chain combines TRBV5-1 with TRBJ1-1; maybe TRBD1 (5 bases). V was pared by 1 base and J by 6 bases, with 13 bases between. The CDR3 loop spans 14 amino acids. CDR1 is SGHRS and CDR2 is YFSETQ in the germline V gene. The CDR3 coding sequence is TGCGCCAGCAGCTTGACGGTCCAAGGGGCTGAAGCTTTCTTT. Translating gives CASSLTVQGAEAFF.

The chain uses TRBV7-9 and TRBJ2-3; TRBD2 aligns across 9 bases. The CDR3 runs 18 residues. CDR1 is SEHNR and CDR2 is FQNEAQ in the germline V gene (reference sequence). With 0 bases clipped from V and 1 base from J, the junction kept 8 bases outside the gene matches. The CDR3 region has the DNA TGTGCCAGCAGCTTAGCTAGCGGGGGAGTTTATGGCACAGATACGCAGTATTTT. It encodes CASSLASGGVYGTDTQYF.

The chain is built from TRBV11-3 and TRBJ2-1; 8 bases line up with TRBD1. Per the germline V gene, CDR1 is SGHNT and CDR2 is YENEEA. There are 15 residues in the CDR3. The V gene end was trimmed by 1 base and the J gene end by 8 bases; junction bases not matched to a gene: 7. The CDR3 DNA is TGTGCCAGCAGCTTAGTCGGCAGGGGGCTCGATGAGCAGTTCTTC. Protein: CASSLVGRGLDEQFF.

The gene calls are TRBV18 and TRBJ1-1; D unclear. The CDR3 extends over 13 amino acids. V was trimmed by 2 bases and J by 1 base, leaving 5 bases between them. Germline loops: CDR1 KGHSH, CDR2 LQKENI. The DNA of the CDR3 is TGTGCCAGCTCACCAGCAGAGAACACTGAAGCTTTCTTT. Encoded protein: CASSPAENTEAFF.

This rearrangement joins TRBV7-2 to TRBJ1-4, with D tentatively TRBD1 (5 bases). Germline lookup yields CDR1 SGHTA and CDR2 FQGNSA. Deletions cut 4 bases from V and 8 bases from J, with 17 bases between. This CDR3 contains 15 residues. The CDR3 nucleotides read TGTGCCAGCAGCTACCCGGGACTATCAAGGGAAAAACTGTTTTTT. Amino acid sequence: CASSYPGLSREKLFF.

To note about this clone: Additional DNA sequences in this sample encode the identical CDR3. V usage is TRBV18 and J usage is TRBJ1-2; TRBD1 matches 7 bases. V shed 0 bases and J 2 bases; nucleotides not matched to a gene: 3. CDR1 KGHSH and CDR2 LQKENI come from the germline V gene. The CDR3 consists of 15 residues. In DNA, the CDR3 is TGTGCCAGCTCACCACCCGGGACAGCCAACTATGGCTACACCTTC. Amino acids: CASSPPGTANYGYTF. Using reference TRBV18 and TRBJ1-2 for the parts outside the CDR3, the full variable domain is NAGVMQNPRHLVRRRGQEARLRCSPMKGHSHVYWYRQLPEEGLKFMVYLQKENIIDESGMPKERFSAEFPKEGPSILRIQQVVRGDSAAYFCASSPPGTANYGYTFGSGTRLTVV.

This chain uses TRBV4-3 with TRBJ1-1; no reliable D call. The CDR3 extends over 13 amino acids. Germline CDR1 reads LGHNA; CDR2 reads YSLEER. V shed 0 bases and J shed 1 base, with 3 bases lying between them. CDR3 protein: CASSQERNTEAFF. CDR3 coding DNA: TGCGCCAGCAGCCAAGAGAGGAACACTGAAGCTTTCTTT.

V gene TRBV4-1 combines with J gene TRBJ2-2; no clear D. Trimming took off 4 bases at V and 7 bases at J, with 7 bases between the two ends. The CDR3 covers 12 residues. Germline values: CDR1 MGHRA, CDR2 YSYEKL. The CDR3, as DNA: TGCGCCAGCAGCCCCCTCGTCGGGGAGCTGTTTTTT. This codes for CASSPLVGELFF.

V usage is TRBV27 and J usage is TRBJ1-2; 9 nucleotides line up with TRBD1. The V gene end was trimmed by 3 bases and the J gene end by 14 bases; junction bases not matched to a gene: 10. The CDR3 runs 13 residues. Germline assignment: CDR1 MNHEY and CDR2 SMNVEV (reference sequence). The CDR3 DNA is TGTGCCAGCAGTTTTTCACGGACAGGGGAGCGAACCTTC. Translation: CASSFSRTGERTF.

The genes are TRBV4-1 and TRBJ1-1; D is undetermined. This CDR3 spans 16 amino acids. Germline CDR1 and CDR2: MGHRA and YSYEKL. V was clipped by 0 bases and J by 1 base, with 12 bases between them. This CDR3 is CASSQDAGLGNTEAFF. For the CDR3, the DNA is TGCGCCAGCAGCCAAGATGCAGGACTTGGGAACACTGAAGCTTTCTTT.

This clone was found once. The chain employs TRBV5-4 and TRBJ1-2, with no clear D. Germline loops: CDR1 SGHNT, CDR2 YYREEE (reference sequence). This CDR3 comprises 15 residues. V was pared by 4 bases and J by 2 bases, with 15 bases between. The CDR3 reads CASSPGSGGNYGYTF. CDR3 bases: TGTGCCAGCAGCCCAGGTTCAGGAGGGAACTATGGCTACACCTTC.

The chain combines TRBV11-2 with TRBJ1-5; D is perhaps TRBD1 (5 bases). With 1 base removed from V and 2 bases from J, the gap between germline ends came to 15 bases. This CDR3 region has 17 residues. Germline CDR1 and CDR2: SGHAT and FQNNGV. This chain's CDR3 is CASSLVVGTVGNQPQHF. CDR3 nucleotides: TGTGCCAGCAGCTTAGTAGTTGGGACTGTAGGCAATCAGCCCCAGCATTTT.

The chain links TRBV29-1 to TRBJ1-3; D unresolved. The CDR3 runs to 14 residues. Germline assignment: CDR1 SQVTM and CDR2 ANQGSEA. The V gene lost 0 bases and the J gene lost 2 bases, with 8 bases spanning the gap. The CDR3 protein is CSVEDSGTGNTIYF. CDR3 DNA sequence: TGCAGCGTTGAAGACTCCGGGACTGGAAACACCATATATTTT.

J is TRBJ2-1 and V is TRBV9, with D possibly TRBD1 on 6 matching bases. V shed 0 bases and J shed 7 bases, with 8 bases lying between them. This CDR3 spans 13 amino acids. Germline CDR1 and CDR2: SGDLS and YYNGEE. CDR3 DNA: TGTGCCAGCAGCGTAGCTACAGGGAATGAGCAGTTCTTC. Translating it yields CASSVATGNEQFF.

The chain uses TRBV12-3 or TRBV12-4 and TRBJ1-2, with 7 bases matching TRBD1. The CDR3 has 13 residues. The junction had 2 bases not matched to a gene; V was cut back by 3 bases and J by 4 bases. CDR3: CASSFSGGYGYTF. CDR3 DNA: TGTGCCAGCAGTTTTTCAGGGGGCTATGGCTACACCTTC.

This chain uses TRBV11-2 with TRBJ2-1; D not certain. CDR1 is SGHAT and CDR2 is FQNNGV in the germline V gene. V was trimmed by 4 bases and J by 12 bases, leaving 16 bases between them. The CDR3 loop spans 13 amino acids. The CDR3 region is CASSSSRRTGQFF. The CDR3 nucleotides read TGTGCCAGCAGCTCGTCGCGGAGAACTGGGCAGTTCTTC.

The CDR3 sequence is CASSLLGRETQYF. The CDR3 nucleotides are TGCGCCAGCAGCTTGTTGGGGCGGGAGACCCAGTACTTC. V is TRBV5-1 and J is TRBJ2-5; D possibly corresponds to TRBD1 (5 bases). CDR3 size: 13 residues. The germline gives CDR1 SGHRS, CDR2 YFSETQ. Between the trimmed V and J ends, which lost 1 base and 5 bases, there was a span of 9 bases.

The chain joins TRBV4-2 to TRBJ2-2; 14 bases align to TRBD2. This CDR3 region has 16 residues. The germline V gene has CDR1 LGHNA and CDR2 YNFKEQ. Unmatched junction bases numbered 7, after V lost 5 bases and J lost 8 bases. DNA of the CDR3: TGTGCCAGCAGCTACCGACTAGCGGGGGGGCAGGGGGAGCTGTTTTTT. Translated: CASSYRLAGGQGELFF.